This note documents a single TCR beta chain sequence. The sample comes from a study of OX40 agonist ivuxolimab in advanced cancers. The CDR3 has 16 amino acids. Germline assignment: CDR1 MNHEY and CDR2 SMNVEV (reference sequence). Trimming pared 0 bases from V and 3 bases from J, leaving 15 bases between. Produced via immunoSEQ multiplex PCR; TCRdb's table is partial and in-frame only. The table shows 55,000 to 65,000 clones, with around 86% occurring only once. Exclusion of a patient followed from autoimmune disease history or systemic immunosuppression. The source is an adult with an advanced solid tumor such as melanoma, head and neck, liver or kidney cancer. This specimen consisted of CD4+ or CD8+ T cells sorted from blood, obtained in a trial of the OX40 agonist ivuxolimab. V gene TRBV27 combines with J gene TRBJ2-7; possibly TRBD1 or TRBD2 for D (5 bases each). The DNA for the CDR3 is TGTGCCAGCAGTTTATCCCCGGGGCTAGCCTACTACGAGCAGTACTTC. This translates into CASSLSPGLAYYEQYF.